This T cell receptor beta chain was captured by sequencing in a study of T cell repertoires in cytomegalovirus infection. Looking at the study overall: HLA-C-restricted CMV epitopes, recently identified, and well-studied HLA-B-restricted ones were used by the study. Signatures in public TCR beta sequences pointed to both CMV infection and matching HLA type.

TCRdb used MiXCR to reprocess the reads, holding one entry per CDR3 protein. The data hold around 120,000 distinct CDR3 sequences, with about 40% observed a single time. Turning to this clonotype: The antigen remains unidentified.

Study conclusions and caveats: There were carriers of CMV plus the relevant HLA, and cumulative public TCR beta family frequency identified them.

This CDR3 is 17 amino acids long. Germline CDR1 is SEHNR and CDR2 is FQNEAQ (reference sequence). V lost 5 bases, J lost 0 bases, and 9 bases stayed unmatched. The TCR was taken from a human donor in good health (CMV status not recorded). Some clones in this sample may be carry-over from other donors' samples. The specimen comprised CD8+ T cells from cultured PBMCs, sampled from culture after CMV antigen stimulation. The chain combines TRBV7-9 with TRBJ1-1, with TRBD1 identical over 10 bases. In nucleotides, the CDR3 is TGTGCCAGCAGCGTCCATGACAGGGGGCTCTTGAACACTGAAGCTTTCTTT. Its translation: CASSVHDRGLLNTEAFF. Drawing the rest from reference TRBV7-9 and TRBJ1-1, the complete variable domain is DTGVSQNPRHKITKRGQNVTFRCDPISEHNRLYWYRQTLGQGPEFLTYFQNEAQLEKSRLLSDRFSAERPKGSFSTLEIQRTEQGDSAMYLCASSVHDRGLLNTEAFFGQGTRLTVV.